Presented here are 28 T cell receptor beta chains from one specimen sequenced in a study of T cell responses to AZD1222 COVID-19 vaccine. Here immunoSEQ multiplex PCR was the method, and the copy in TCRdb shows in-frame clones only, minus some. Of 130,000 or so clones in the sample, about 89% were seen once. Sequences were derived from peripheral blood, sampled 28 days after the second dose of the MenACWY control vaccine. These TCRs come from an adult who received the MenACWY meningococcal vaccine as a control.

V and J are TRBV5-8 and TRBJ2-7; 8 bases match TRBD1. The CDR3 length is 14 residues. Germline V gene data show CDR1 as SGHTS and CDR2 as YDEGEE. Losses at the gene ends were 4 bases for V and 2 bases for J; bases not matched to a gene: 5. The chain's CDR3 is CASSRRQGTYEQYF. As DNA, the CDR3 is TGTGCCAGCAGCCGTCGACAGGGGACCTACGAGCAGTACTTC.

V usage is TRBV6-5 and J usage is TRBJ2-1; D remains unclear. Deletions cut 4 bases from V and 6 bases from J, with 16 bases between. CDR3 size: 15 residues. Germline assignment: CDR1 MNHEY and CDR2 SVGAGI. CDR3 loop: CASSLTEPFANEQFF. The CDR3 DNA sequence: TGTGCCAGCAGTTTAACGGAGCCCTTCGCCAATGAGCAGTTCTTC.

The J gene is TRBJ1-5, the V gene TRBV24-1, with unresolved D. The length of the CDR3 is 12 residues. Trimming took 4 bases from V and 3 from J, leaving 3 bases between them. Germline V CDR1 and CDR2: KGHDR, SFDVKD. CDR3: CATSENNQPQHF. In DNA form, the CDR3 reads TGTGCCACCAGTGAGAACAATCAGCCCCAGCATTTT.

This clone was seen only once. The rearrangement uses TRBV5-1 and TRBJ2-1; TRBD2 matches 12 bases. The CDR3 covers 17 residues. Trimming at V came to 2 bases and at J to 8 bases, leaving 11 bases not matched to a gene. In germline, CDR1 is SGHRS, CDR2 YFSETQ. CDR3 sequence: CASSFVTSGRTFDEQFF. Here the CDR3 DNA reads TGCGCCAGCAGCTTTGTGACTAGCGGGAGAACGTTCGATGAGCAGTTCTTC.

This chain connects TRBV5-1 to TRBJ2-2; either TRBD1 or TRBD2 may fit D (6 bases each). The germline CDR1 and CDR2 sequences are SGHRS and YFSETQ. The V end lost 0 bases, the J end lost 0 bases, and 9 bases lay between the germline ends. The CDR3 extends over 16 amino acids. The chain's CDR3 is CASSLVGGPNTGELFF. CDR3 nucleotides: TGCGCCAGCAGCTTGGTGGGGGGCCCGAACACCGGGGAGCTGTTTTTT. Variable domain in full (rest from reference TRBV5-1 and TRBJ2-2): KAGVTQTPRYLIKTRGQQVTLSCSPISGHRSVSWYQQTPGQGLQFLFEYFSETQRNKGNFPGRFSGRQFSNSRSEMNVSTLELGDSALYLCASSLVGGPNTGELFFGEGSRLTVL.

Here the CDR3 reads CASSQNSILQSSYNSPLHF. The CDR3 nucleotides read TGTGCCAGCAGTCAAAATTCGATCCTTCAAAGCTCCTATAATTCACCCCTCCACTTT. The chain employs TRBV27 and TRBJ1-6; D is uncertain. CDR3 length: 19 residues. V was cut by 5 bases and J by 0 bases, with 20 bases left in between. Looked up from germline, CDR1 is MNHEY and CDR2 is SMNVEV (reference sequence).

This clone was detected a few times. V is TRBV6-2 or TRBV6-3 and J is TRBJ1-5; possible D gene TRBD1, 6 bases. CDR1 and CDR2 (germline): MNHEY, SVGEGT. This CDR3 comprises 15 residues. The germline V and J ends were trimmed by 5 bases and 1 base, with 12 bases remaining between them. The CDR3 DNA follows: TGTGCCAGCAGTAACTACAGGGTAAGCAATCAGCCCCAGCATTTT. This gives the protein CASSNYRVSNQPQHF.

V usage is TRBV27 and J usage is TRBJ2-2, with 8 bases lining up with TRBD2. Germline V gene data show CDR1 as MNHEY and CDR2 as SMNVEV (reference sequence). J lost 5 bases, V lost 6 bases, and 14 bases had no gene match. The CDR3 consists of 17 residues. This chain's CDR3 is CASRLRGSGVWTGELFF. In DNA form, the CDR3 reads TGTGCCAGCAGATTGCGGGGTAGCGGGGTGTGGACCGGGGAGCTGTTTTTT.

V and J are TRBV2 and TRBJ2-7; perhaps D is TRBD1 or TRBD2 (5 bases each). With 6 bases removed from V and 3 bases from J, the gap between germline ends came to 15 bases. This CDR3 is 14 amino acids long. Germline CDR1 and CDR2: SNHLY and FYNNEI. DNA for the CDR3: TGTGCCAGCAGCGCTGGGGACGGCCGCTACGAGCAGTACTTC. It specifies CASSAGDGRYEQYF.

The chain is built from TRBV24-1 and TRBJ2-5, with 7 bases fitting TRBD2. J lost 1 base, V lost 3 bases, and 10 bases had no gene match. Germline V gene sequence: CDR1 KGHDR, CDR2 SFDVKD. The length of the CDR3 is 17 residues. CDR3 residues: CATSDRMNGLGQETQYF. The DNA of the CDR3 is TGTGCCACCAGTGATCGAATGAACGGACTAGGCCAAGAGACCCAGTACTTC.

This rearrangement joins TRBV6-2 or TRBV6-3 to TRBJ1-6; perhaps TRBD1 as D (5 bases). The CDR3 covers 16 residues. The V and J ends lost 0 bases and 8 bases respectively, with 14 bases between them. Germline CDR1 and CDR2: MNHEY and SVGEGT. The CDR3 protein is CASSYSSQGRDSPLHF. Here the CDR3 DNA reads TGTGCCAGCAGTTACTCGAGCCAGGGTCGCGATTCACCCCTCCACTTT.

The genes are TRBV2 and TRBJ2-7; D is unclear. This CDR3 is 12 amino acids long. Trimming took 6 bases from V and 4 from J, leaving 10 bases between them. Per the germline V gene, CDR1 is SNHLY and CDR2 is FYNNEI. Written as DNA, the CDR3 is TGTGCCAGCAGGGGGTGGGAATACGAGCAGTACTTC. Encoded protein: CASRGWEYEQYF.

V is TRBV27 and J is TRBJ2-7; 9 bases map to TRBD1. Trimming cost V 2 bases and J 0 bases; bases outside gene matches: 2. In germline, CDR1 is MNHEY, CDR2 SMNVEV (reference sequence). The CDR3 is 15 amino acids. Here the CDR3 DNA reads TGTGCCAGCAGTTTAGGGACAGGGAGCTCCTACGAGCAGTACTTC. It specifies CASSLGTGSSYEQYF.

This chain joins TRBV28 and TRBJ2-7, with 10 bases identical to TRBD1. Germline CDR1 reads MDHEN; CDR2 reads SYDVKM. The length of the CDR3 is 13 residues. V lost 8 bases, J lost 2 bases, and 3 bases stayed unmatched. Here the CDR3 DNA reads TGTGCCAGCGGGACAGGGGCCCCCTACGAGCAGTACTTC. Translating gives CASGTGAPYEQYF.

The chain couples TRBV10-1 to TRBJ1-5; D ambiguous. Per the germline V gene, CDR1 is WNHNN and CDR2 is SYGVQD (reference sequence). CDR3 length: 11 amino acids. Between the trimmed V and J ends, which lost 4 bases and 7 bases, there was a span of 5 bases. CDR3 bases: TGCGCCAGCAGTGTGTGCCAGCCCCAGCATTTT. It encodes CASSVCQPQHF.

The chain joins TRBV10-3 to TRBJ2-1, with TRBD2 matching 8 bases. The length of the CDR3 is 13 residues. The germline CDR1 and CDR2 sequences are ENHRY and SYGVKD. Trimming removed 4 bases from V and 8 bases from J; junction bases left unmatched: 4. CDR3 nucleotides: TGTGCCATCAGTGTCGGGGGGGGCGATGAGCAGTTCTTC. It encodes CAISVGGGDEQFF.

The V call is TRBV2, the J call TRBJ1-5; D call uncertain. The CDR3 is 14 residues long. The V gene's germline CDR1 is SNHLY and CDR2 FYNNEI. V lost 7 bases to trimming and J lost 2 bases, with 12 bases between them. The CDR3 coding sequence is TGTGCCAGCAACTGGGAGGGTGGCAATCAGCCCCAGCATTTT. Residues: CASNWEGGNQPQHF.

This chain joins TRBV14 and TRBJ2-5; D is possibly TRBD1 or TRBD2 (5 bases each). The ends were cut back, 3 bases at V and 2 bases at J, with 10 bases in the middle. Germline loops: CDR1 SGHDN, CDR2 FVKESK. The CDR3 has 14 residues. The CDR3 DNA reads as TGTGCCAGCAGCCAGGGACGGCTACAAGAGACCCAGTACTTC. As protein: CASSQGRLQETQYF.

This chain links TRBV13 with TRBJ2-1; 12 nucleotides agree with TRBD2. Germline V lookup: CDR1 PRHDT, CDR2 FYEKMQ (reference sequence). Trimming took 5 bases from V and 5 from J; bases not matched to a gene: 7. The CDR3 is 16 residues long. CDR3 coding DNA: TGTGCCAGCAGCACCCGGACTAGCGGGACTCACAATGAGCAGTTCTTC. This gives the protein CASSTRTSGTHNEQFF. Complete variable domain (other parts from reference TRBV13 and TRBJ2-1): AAGVIQSPRHLIKEKRETATLKCYPIPRHDTVYWYQQGPGQDPQFLISFYEKMQSDKGSIPDRFSAQQFSDYHSELNMSSLELGDSALYFCASSTRTSGTHNEQFFGPGTRLTVL.

The genes are TRBV19 and TRBJ1-2, with a possible D match to TRBD1 (6 bases). The CDR3 spans 14 residues. Germline CDR1 is LNHDA and CDR2 is SQIVND (reference sequence). The germline V and J ends were trimmed by 1 base and 2 bases, with 8 bases remaining between them. CDR3 DNA sequence: TGTGCCAGTAGTATAGTTCAGGGGAACTATGGCTACACCTTC. This translates into CASSIVQGNYGYTF.

The rearrangement uses TRBV18 and TRBJ1-1, with D perhaps matching TRBD1 (5 bases). V was clipped by 0 bases and J by 2 bases, with 10 bases between them. This CDR3 spans 15 amino acids. Germline CDR1 and CDR2: KGHSH and LQKENI. The CDR3 protein is CASSPPWQGNTEAFF. The CDR3 nucleotides read TGTGCCAGCTCACCACCATGGCAGGGAAACACTGAAGCTTTCTTT.

The V and J genes are TRBV5-6 and TRBJ2-3; perhaps TRBD2 as D (5 bases). CDR3 length: 12 amino acids. Trimming removed 7 bases at V and 3 bases at J, with 9 bases between. Germline loops: CDR1 SGHDT, CDR2 YYEEEE. CDR3 nucleotide sequence: TGTGCCAGCGGCGGGTTAACAGATACGCAGTATTTT. Translation gives CASGGLTDTQYF.

The V call is TRBV3-1 (or the pseudogene TRBV3-2), the J call TRBJ2-3; no definite D call. The germline V gene has CDR1 LGHDT and CDR2 YNNKEL (reference sequence). The CDR3 contains 13 residues. V gave up 4 bases and J gave up 4 bases, with 9 bases separating them. This CDR3 reads CASSPYLADTQYF. The CDR3 region has the DNA TGTGCCAGCAGCCCATATCTAGCAGATACGCAGTATTTT.

This sequence joins TRBV24-1 and TRBJ2-1; D perhaps matches TRBD2 (6 bases). From germline, CDR1 is KGHDR and CDR2 SFDVKD. Trimming took 3 bases from V and 8 from J, leaving 13 bases between them. This CDR3 is built from 14 residues. The CDR3: CATSDAGSQDEQFF. CDR3 DNA sequence: TGTGCCACCAGTGATGCCGGGAGCCAGGATGAGCAGTTCTTC.

J is TRBJ2-1 and V is TRBV19; TRBD2 might be the D (5 bases). CDR1 and CDR2 from the germline V gene are LNHDA and SQIVND (reference sequence). The CDR3 has 16 residues. Trimming took off 4 bases at V and 0 bases at J, with 13 bases between the two ends. In DNA, the CDR3 is TGTGCCAGTAGTAGGGCACGGGGAAGCTCCTACAATGAGCAGTTCTTC. This sequence encodes CASSRARGSSYNEQFF.

The chain joins TRBV11-2 to TRBJ2-5, with D perhaps given as TRBD1 or TRBD2 (6 bases each). This CDR3 has 14 residues. CDR1 SGHAT and CDR2 FQNNGV come from the germline V gene. The germline V and J ends were trimmed by 2 bases and 4 bases, with 11 bases remaining between them. DNA of the CDR3: TGTGCCAGCAGCTTATTCAGGGGAGGAGAGACCCAGTACTTC. Protein product: CASSLFRGGETQYF.

CDR3 nucleotide sequence: TGTGCCAGCAGCCAAGAAGGGCTAGCGGGAGGGCCTTGGTACACCGGGGAGCTGTTTTTT. Its translation: CASSQEGLAGGPWYTGELFF. The V call is TRBV3-1 (or the pseudogene TRBV3-2), the J call TRBJ2-2; TRBD2 matches 12 bases. This CDR3 contains 20 residues. V lost 0 bases and J lost 3; bases outside the gene matches: 11. Germline V lookup: CDR1 LGHDT, CDR2 YNNKEL (reference sequence).

The V gene is TRBV5-6, the J gene TRBJ2-3, with D hard to call. V gave up 3 bases and J gave up 6 bases, with 17 bases separating them. CDR3 length: 15 amino acids. From germline, CDR1 is SGHDT and CDR2 YYEEEE. CDR3 DNA sequence: TGTGCCAGCAGCTCGCAACCGGCGGTGGGTGATACGCAGTATTTT. This encodes CASSSQPAVGDTQYF.